These 28 T cell receptor beta chains share one sample of origin, sequenced in a study of CD8 T cells in ankylosing spondylitis. Whole-study results and caveats: Blood from ankylosing spondylitis patients appeared to carry a characteristic roughly eight-variant TCR beta motif.

TCRdb analysed the 5' RACE reads with MiXCR anew, one entry per CDR3 protein. The sample consists of about 500,000 distinct CDR3 sequences, 10% to 15% of them appearing once. These TCRs are of unknown antigen specificity. Sequenced material: blood, either unsorted or a sorted T cell fraction (not recorded which). The source of these receptors is a male donor with ankylosing spondylitis.

This clonotype has a handful of counts. Sequence at one end of the junction differs from germline and may be a read error. The chain joins TRBV7-9 to TRBJ1-1, with 9 bases matching TRBD1. This CDR3 comprises 13 residues. Per the germline V gene, CDR1 is SEHNR and CDR2 is FQNEAQ (reference sequence). In nucleotides, the CDR3 is TGTTCCAGCCGGACAGGGGTGAACACTGAAGCTTTCTTT. As protein: CSSRTGVNTEAFF.

J is TRBJ1-1 and V is TRBV6-1; D is unclear. This CDR3 spans 14 amino acids. V shed 4 bases and J shed 0 bases, with 9 bases lying between them. The V gene's germline CDR1 is MNHNS and CDR2 SASEGT. The CDR3 DNA reads as TGTGCCAGCAGTGCCCGAAGGATGAACACTGAAGCTTTCTTT. This sequence encodes CASSARRMNTEAFF.

This clonotype was found a few times. This rearrangement joins TRBV29-1 to TRBJ1-1; no clear D gene. Between the trimmed V and J ends, which lost 6 bases and 1 base, there was a span of 9 bases. CDR3 length: 12 residues. Germline-derived CDR1 and CDR2 are SQVTM and ANQGSEA. This CDR3 is CSVPPGNTEAFF. The CDR3 DNA reads as TGCAGCGTGCCCCCCGGGAACACTGAAGCTTTCTTT.

The rearrangement uses TRBV10-3 and TRBJ2-2; 14 bases match TRBD2. The junction had 9 bases not matched to a gene; V was cut back by 10 bases and J by 5 bases. Per the germline V gene, CDR1 is ENHRY and CDR2 is SYGVKD. The CDR3 consists of 16 residues. The CDR3 bases are TGTGCCACCAAGGGACTAGCGGGAGATCGGACCGGGGAGCTGTTTTTT. It codes for CATKGLAGDRTGELFF.

This clonotype was detected only a few times. The chain combines TRBV27 with TRBJ2-1; D possibly corresponds to TRBD1 (7 bases). Germline CDR1 and CDR2: MNHEY and SMNVEV (reference sequence). This CDR3 spans 17 amino acids. Trimming pared 5 bases from V and 8 bases from J, leaving 25 bases between. CDR3 protein: CASSTRDSQGGIHEQFF. CDR3 coding DNA: TGTGCCAGCAGTACCCGGGACAGCCAAGGGGGGATCCATGAGCAGTTCTTC.

There are a few counts of this clonotype. The chain joins TRBV29-1 to TRBJ1-1; no firm D call. The CDR3 loop spans 12 amino acids. The V end was cut by 2 bases, the J end by 0 bases, with 4 bases between. CDR1 is SQVTM, CDR2 ANQGSEA, per germline. CDR3 in DNA: TGCAGCGTTGAACTGCTGAACACTGAAGCTTTCTTT. It is translated as CSVELLNTEAFF. Combining the CDR3 with reference TRBV29-1 and TRBJ1-1 gives the whole variable domain SAVISQKPSRDICQRGTSLTIQCQVDSQVTMMFWYRQQPGQSLTLIATANQGSEATYESGFVIDKFPISRPNLTFSTLTVSNMSPEDSSIYLCSVELLNTEAFFGQGTRLTVV.

This clonotype occurred many times. The genes are TRBV20-1 and TRBJ1-5, with a weak D call TRBD1 (5 bases). Looked up from germline, CDR1 is DFQATT and CDR2 is SNEGSKA (reference sequence). This CDR3 has 14 residues. V was cut by 6 bases and J by 3 bases, with 15 bases left in between. Here the CDR3 DNA reads TGCAGTGCACTCTCGATGGGGCTCAATCAGCCCCAGCATTTT. This gives the protein CSALSMGLNQPQHF.

V and J are TRBV14 and TRBJ2-1; 8 bases agree with TRBD2. Looked up from germline, CDR1 is SGHDN and CDR2 is FVKESK. V lost 5 bases, J lost 7 bases, and 7 bases stayed unmatched. The CDR3 contains 14 residues. CDR3 in amino acids: CASSDLGLVNEQFF. The CDR3 nucleotides are TGTGCCAGCAGCGACCTGGGACTAGTTAATGAGCAGTTCTTC.

This chain joins TRBV5-6 and TRBJ2-5; 10 nucleotides match TRBD2. The CDR3 loop spans 17 amino acids. V lost 0 bases and J lost 2; bases outside the gene matches: 7. Germline assignment: CDR1 SGHDT and CDR2 YYEEEE. CDR3 region: CASSLGASGRWQETQYF. Written as DNA, the CDR3 is TGTGCCAGCAGCTTGGGGGCTAGCGGGAGATGGCAAGAGACCCAGTACTTC. Supplemented by reference TRBV5-6 and TRBJ2-5, the full variable domain reads DAGVTQSPTHLIKTRGQQVTLRCSPKSGHDTVSWYQQALGQGPQFIFQYYEEEERQRGNFPDRFSGHQFPNYSSELNVNALLLGDSALYLCASSLGASGRWQETQYFGPGTRLLVL.

This clonotype was detected a few times. The J gene is TRBJ2-2, the V gene TRBV11-2; 9 bases are shared with TRBD2. The CDR3 loop spans 16 amino acids. Trimming removed 2 bases from V and 0 bases from J; junction bases left unmatched: 1. Germline V gives CDR1 SGHAT, CDR2 FQNNGV. CDR3 in DNA: TGTGCCAGCAGCTTACTAGCGGGGACGAACACCGGGGAGCTGTTTTTT. Protein: CASSLLAGTNTGELFF. Drawing the rest from reference TRBV11-2 and TRBJ2-2, the complete variable domain is EAGVAQSPRYKIIEKRQSVAFWCNPISGHATLYWYQQILGQGPKLLIQFQNNGVVDDSQLPKDRFSAERLKGVDSTLKIQPAKLEDSAVYLCASSLLAGTNTGELFFGEGSRLTVL.

The chain employs TRBV6-1 and TRBJ1-1, with 8 bases aligning to TRBD1. The V gene's germline CDR1 is MNHNS and CDR2 SASEGT. This CDR3 region has 13 residues. J gave up 4 bases and V 8 bases, and 6 bases lay outside the gene matches. The CDR3 region has the DNA TGTGCCAGCGGGGGACAGGAGTTCACTGAAGCTTTCTTT. Translating gives CASGGQEFTEAFF.

The V gene is TRBV5-5, the J gene TRBJ2-7; D is ambiguous. CDR1 is SGHKS, CDR2 YYEKEE, per germline (reference sequence). The V gene lost 4 bases and the J gene lost 2 bases, with 10 bases spanning the gap. The CDR3 loop spans 13 amino acids. The CDR3 sequence is CASSPRLPYEQYV. The CDR3 bases are TGTGCCAGCAGCCCCCGGCTCCCCTACGAGCAGTACGTC.

This chain links TRBV15 with TRBJ2-1, with TRBD2 identical over 10 bases. Per the germline V gene, CDR1 is LNHNV and CDR2 is YYDKDF (reference sequence). This CDR3 is 17 amino acids long. V dropped 3 bases and J dropped 7; count of bases not matched to a gene: 12. The DNA for the CDR3 is TGTGCCACCAGCAGGATTGAAGCGGGAGGGTCTCGTAATGAGCAGTTCTTC. It codes for CATSRIEAGGSRNEQFF.

The chain joins TRBV12-3 or TRBV12-4 to TRBJ2-1, with 9 positions matching TRBD1. V lost 4 bases and J lost 5; bases outside the gene matches: 6. The CDR3 is 15 residues long. CDR3 bases: TGTGCCAGCAGTTCCGACAGGGGGAATCACAATGAGCAGTTCTTC. Translating gives CASSSDRGNHNEQFF.

This chain connects TRBV5-1 to TRBJ1-1; 7 positions match TRBD1. Germline loops: CDR1 SGHRS, CDR2 YFSETQ. CDR3 size: 15 residues. V shed 4 bases, J shed 0 bases, and the junction held 6 bases outside the gene matches. The CDR3 sequence is CASSPGQPMNTEAFF. In DNA form, the CDR3 reads TGCGCCAGCAGCCCGGGACAGCCCATGAACACTGAAGCTTTCTTT.

The sample holds a few counts of this clonotype. CDR3 in DNA: TGCAGCGTTGAAGATCGATCGGGAGTCGTAGATACGCAGTATTTT. It encodes CSVEDRSGVVDTQYF. V gene TRBV29-1 combines with J gene TRBJ2-3; possibly TRBD2 for D (6 bases). V shed 0 bases and J shed 5 bases, with 15 bases lying between them. The length of the CDR3 is 15 residues. Germline assignment: CDR1 SQVTM and CDR2 ANQGSEA.

The chain has TRBV7-2 and TRBJ2-7, with 9 nucleotides matching TRBD2. The CDR3 has 17 residues. V lost 1 base, J lost 3 bases, and 10 bases stayed unmatched. Germline loops: CDR1 SGHTA, CDR2 FQGNSA. The CDR3: CASSLVSWGTSSYEQYF. DNA of the CDR3: TGTGCCAGCAGCTTAGTGTCTTGGGGGACTAGCAGCTACGAGCAGTACTTC.

The chain employs TRBV3-1 and TRBJ2-1, with D perhaps TRBD2 (6 bases). This CDR3 comprises 16 residues. V dropped 2 bases and J dropped 0 bases, with 11 bases sitting between them. CDR1 is LGHDT and CDR2 is YNNKEL in the germline V gene (reference sequence). The CDR3 is CASSQHTSPSYNEQFF. For the CDR3, the DNA is TGTGCCAGCAGCCAACATACTAGCCCCTCCTACAATGAGCAGTTCTTC.

This clonotype was observed a few times. This chain links TRBV2 with TRBJ2-5, with 11 bases identical to TRBD2. The CDR3 has 15 amino acids. CDR1 SNHLY and CDR2 FYNNEI come from the germline V gene. Trimming removed 5 bases from V and 5 bases from J; junction bases left unmatched: 7. CDR3 protein: CASSPGLAAEETQYF. DNA of the CDR3: TGTGCCAGCAGTCCGGGACTAGCGGCCGAGGAGACCCAGTACTTC.

This chain links TRBV9 with TRBJ1-1; D gene ambiguous. CDR3 length: 14 residues. V was cut by 4 bases and J by 1 base, with 11 bases left in between. Germline CDR1 SGDLS, CDR2 YYNGEE. CDR3 residues: CASSPGAQNTEAFF. The CDR3 DNA reads as TGTGCCAGCAGCCCCGGCGCTCAGAACACTGAAGCTTTCTTT.

The CDR3 region has the DNA TGTGCCAGCAGTGAAATCGGAGCAGCTGGAAACACCATATATTTT. Protein product: CASSEIGAAGNTIYF. The rearrangement links TRBV25-1 to TRBJ1-3; D is ambiguous. From germline, CDR1 is MGHDK and CDR2 SYGVNS. The V gene lost 2 bases and the J gene lost 2 bases, with 10 bases spanning the gap. The CDR3 contains 15 residues.

This clonotype was observed a handful of times. The chain links TRBV29-1 to TRBJ2-1; TRBD2 aligns across 9 bases. V lost 3 bases, J lost 7 bases, and 4 bases stayed unmatched. CDR1 and CDR2 (germline): SQVTM, ANQGSEA. This CDR3 spans 13 amino acids. The CDR3 nucleotides are TGCAGCGTTGACTTCACTAGCGGGAATGAGCAGTTCTTC. This gives the protein CSVDFTSGNEQFF.

As for this clonotype: The germline gene is not matched at one end of the junction; a read error may be the cause. The chain joins TRBV7-2 to TRBJ2-4, with 7 bases identical to TRBD2. The germline CDR1 and CDR2 sequences are SGHTA and FQGNSA. The CDR3 is 13 residues long. The DNA of the CDR3 is TGCGCCAGCAGCTTAGATCCGACTAGCCGTTGGTACTTC. It codes for CASSLDPTSRWYF.

This clonotype was detected only a few times. V and J are TRBV5-1 and TRBJ2-1; TRBD2 aligns across 7 bases. Looked up from germline, CDR1 is SGHRS and CDR2 is YFSETQ. The CDR3 loop spans 14 amino acids. Unmatched junction bases numbered 9, after V lost 4 bases and J lost 8 bases. The CDR3 sequence: CASSESGNGDEQFF. The CDR3 nucleotides are TGCGCCAGCAGCGAGAGCGGGAACGGGGATGAGCAGTTCTTC. Full variable domain (outside the CDR3, taken from reference TRBV5-1 and TRBJ2-1): KAGVTQTPRYLIKTRGQQVTLSCSPISGHRSVSWYQQTPGQGLQFLFEYFSETQRNKGNFPGRFSGRQFSNSRSEMNVSTLELGDSALYLCASSESGNGDEQFFGPGTRLTVL.

This clonotype has just a few counts. The chain couples TRBV12-3 or TRBV12-4 to TRBJ2-7, with 9 bases lining up with TRBD2. The V gene end was trimmed by 7 bases and the J gene end by 4 bases; junction bases not matched to a gene: 5. This CDR3 has 13 amino acids. The CDR3 coding sequence is TGTGCCAGCAAAGTAGCGGGAGCATACGAGCAGTACGTC. It specifies CASKVAGAYEQYV.

The table lists this clonotype with a few counts. The V call is TRBV3-1, the J call TRBJ1-2; 7 bases line up with TRBD1. The V gene's germline CDR1 is LGHDT and CDR2 YNNKEL (reference sequence). The J segment lost 5 bases and the V segment lost 5 bases, leaving 14 bases of the junction unmatched. The CDR3 length is 16 residues. The chain's CDR3 is CASSATVTGQKYGYTF. CDR3 sequence (DNA): TGTGCCAGCAGCGCCACTGTTACGGGACAGAAATATGGCTACACCTTC.

This clonotype was picked up a small number of times. This sequence joins TRBV6-1 and TRBJ2-1, with 9 positions matching TRBD2. CDR3 length equals 17 residues. V lost 4 bases to trimming and J lost 0 bases; unmatched junction nucleotides: 7. Germline CDR1 is MNHNS and CDR2 is SASEGT. CDR3 amino acids: CASSGTSAPSSYNEQFF. The CDR3 DNA reads TGTGCCAGCAGTGGGACTAGCGCCCCAAGCTCCTACAATGAGCAGTTCTTC.

The rearrangement uses TRBV7-2 and TRBJ2-1, with D perhaps matching TRBD1 (5 bases). The V end lost 2 bases, the J end lost 9 bases, and 8 bases lay between the germline ends. Germline V gene lookup returns CDR1 SGHTA and CDR2 FQGNSA. CDR3 length: 12 residues. For the CDR3, the DNA is TGTGCCAGCAGCTTACGGCAGGGTGAGCAGTTCTTC. Its translation is CASSLRQGEQFF.